Listed here are 2 T cell receptor beta chains from one sample, sequenced in a study of blood T cell repertoires in COVID-19. Data came from immunoSEQ multiplex PCR; TCRdb stores just in-frame clones and leaves some out. This table holds roughly 240,000 clones, about 87% found once. The sample comprised PBMCs or T cells enriched from blood (not recorded which). These receptor sequences come from a man in his fifties or sixties who had been exposed to COVID-19.

Written as DNA, the CDR3 is TGCGCCAGCAGCCAGGACAGGTCTAATGAAAAACTGTTTTTT. Its translation is CASSQDRSNEKLFF. The gene calls are TRBV5-1 and TRBJ1-4, with 7 bases lining up with TRBD1. Germline CDR1 is SGHRS and CDR2 is YFSETQ. The V segment lost 4 bases and the J segment 3 bases; nucleotides outside the gene matches: 3. The CDR3 loop spans 14 amino acids. Full variable domain (rest looked up from reference TRBV5-1 and TRBJ1-4): KAGVTQTPRYLIKTRGQQVTLSCSPISGHRSVSWYQQTPGQGLQFLFEYFSETQRNKGNFPGRFSGRQFSNSRSEMNVSTLELGDSALYLCASSQDRSNEKLFFGSGTQLSVL.

Written as DNA, the CDR3 is TGTGCCAGCAGTGGGGGCCTAGGGCAGATCCGCTCCTACGAGCAGTACGTC. It codes for CASSGGLGQIRSYEQYV. The rearrangement links TRBV2 to TRBJ2-7, with a weak D call TRBD1 (5 bases). CDR3 length: 17 amino acids. V gave up 4 bases and J gave up 0 bases, with 19 bases separating them. Per the germline V gene, CDR1 is SNHLY and CDR2 is FYNNEI.